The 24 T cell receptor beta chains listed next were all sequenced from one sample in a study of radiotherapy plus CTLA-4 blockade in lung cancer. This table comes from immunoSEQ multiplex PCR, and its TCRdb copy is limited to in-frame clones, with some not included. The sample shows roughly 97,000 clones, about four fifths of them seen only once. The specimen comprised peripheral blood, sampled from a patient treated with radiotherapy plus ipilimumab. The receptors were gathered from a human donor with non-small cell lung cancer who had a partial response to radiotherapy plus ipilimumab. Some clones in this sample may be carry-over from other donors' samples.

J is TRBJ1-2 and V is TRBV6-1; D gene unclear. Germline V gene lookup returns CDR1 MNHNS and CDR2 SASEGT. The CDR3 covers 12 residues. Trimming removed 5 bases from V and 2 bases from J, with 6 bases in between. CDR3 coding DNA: TGTGCCAGCAGTCCCCAAAACTATGGCTACACCTTC. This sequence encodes CASSPQNYGYTF.

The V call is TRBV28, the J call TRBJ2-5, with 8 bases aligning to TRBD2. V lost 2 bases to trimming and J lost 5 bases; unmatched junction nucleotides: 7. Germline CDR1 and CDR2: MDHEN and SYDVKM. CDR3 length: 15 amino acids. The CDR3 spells CASSLGSGSWETQYF. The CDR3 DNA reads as TGTGCCAGCAGTTTAGGAAGCGGGAGTTGGGAGACCCAGTACTTC.

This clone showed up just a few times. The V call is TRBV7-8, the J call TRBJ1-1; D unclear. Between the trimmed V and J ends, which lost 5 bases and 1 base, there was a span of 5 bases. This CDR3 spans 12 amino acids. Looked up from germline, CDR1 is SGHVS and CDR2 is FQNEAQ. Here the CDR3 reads CASSAGNTEAFF. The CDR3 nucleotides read TGTGCCAGCAGCGCGGGGAACACTGAAGCTTTCTTT. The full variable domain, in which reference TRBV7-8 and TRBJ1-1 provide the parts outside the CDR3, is GAGVSQSPRYKVAKRGQDVALRCDPISGHVSLFWYQQALGQGPEFLTYFQNEAQLDKSGLPSDRFFAERPEGSVSTLKIQRTQQEDSAVYLCASSAGNTEAFFGQGTRLTVV.

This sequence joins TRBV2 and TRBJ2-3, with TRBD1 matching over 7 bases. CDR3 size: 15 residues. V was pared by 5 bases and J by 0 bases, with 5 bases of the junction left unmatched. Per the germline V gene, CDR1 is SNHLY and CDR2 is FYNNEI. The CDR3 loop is CASSKTGKSTDTQYF. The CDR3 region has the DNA TGTGCCAGCAGTAAGACAGGGAAGAGCACAGATACGCAGTATTTT.

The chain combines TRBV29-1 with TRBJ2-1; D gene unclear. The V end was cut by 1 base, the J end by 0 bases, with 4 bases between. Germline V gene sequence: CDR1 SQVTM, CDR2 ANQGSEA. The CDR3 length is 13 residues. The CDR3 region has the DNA TGCAGCGTTGAAGGGAGCTCCTACAATGAGCAGTTCTTC. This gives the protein CSVEGSSYNEQFF.

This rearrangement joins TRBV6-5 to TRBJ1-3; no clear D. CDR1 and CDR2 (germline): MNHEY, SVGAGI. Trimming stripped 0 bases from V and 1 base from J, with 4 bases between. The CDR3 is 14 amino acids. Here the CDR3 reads CASSYSLSGNTIYF. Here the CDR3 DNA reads TGTGCCAGCAGTTACTCCCTATCTGGAAACACCATATATTTT.

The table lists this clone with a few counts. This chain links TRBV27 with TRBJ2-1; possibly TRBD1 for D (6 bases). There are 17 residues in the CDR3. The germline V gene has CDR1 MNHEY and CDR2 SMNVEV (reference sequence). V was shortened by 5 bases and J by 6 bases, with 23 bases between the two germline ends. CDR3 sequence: CASSKGTPGVTINEQFF. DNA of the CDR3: TGTGCCAGCAGTAAAGGGACACCTGGAGTCACAATCAATGAGCAGTTCTTC.

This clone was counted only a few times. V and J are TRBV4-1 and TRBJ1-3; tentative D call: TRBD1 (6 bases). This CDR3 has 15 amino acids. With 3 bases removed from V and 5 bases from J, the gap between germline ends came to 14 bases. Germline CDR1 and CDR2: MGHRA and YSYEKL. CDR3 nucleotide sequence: TGCGCCAGCAGCCACAGAACAGGGAACAGAAACACCATATATTTT. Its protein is CASSHRTGNRNTIYF.

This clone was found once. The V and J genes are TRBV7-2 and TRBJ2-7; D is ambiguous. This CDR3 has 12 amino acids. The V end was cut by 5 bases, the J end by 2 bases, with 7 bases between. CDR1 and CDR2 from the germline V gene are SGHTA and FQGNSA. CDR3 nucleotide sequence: TGTGCCAGCAGCATACAACCCTACGAGCAGTACTTC. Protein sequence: CASSIQPYEQYF.

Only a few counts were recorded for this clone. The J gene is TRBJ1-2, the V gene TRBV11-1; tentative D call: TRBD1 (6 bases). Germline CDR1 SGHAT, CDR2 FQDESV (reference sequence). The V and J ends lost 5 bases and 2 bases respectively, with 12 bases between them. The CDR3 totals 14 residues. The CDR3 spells CASSLSTGNYGYTF. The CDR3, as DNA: TGTGCCAGCAGCCTCAGCACAGGGAACTATGGCTACACCTTC.

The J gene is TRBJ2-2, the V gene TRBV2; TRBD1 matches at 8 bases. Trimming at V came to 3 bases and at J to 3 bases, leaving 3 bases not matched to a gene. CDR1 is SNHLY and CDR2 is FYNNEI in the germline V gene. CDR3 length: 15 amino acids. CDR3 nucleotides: TGTGCCAGCAGTGATCAGGGGGCCGACACCGGGGAGCTGTTTTTT. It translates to CASSDQGADTGELFF.

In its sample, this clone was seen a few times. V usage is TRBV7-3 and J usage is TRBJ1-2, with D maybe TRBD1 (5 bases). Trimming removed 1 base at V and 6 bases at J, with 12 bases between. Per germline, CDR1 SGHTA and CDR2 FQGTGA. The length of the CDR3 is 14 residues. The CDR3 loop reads CASSLIGGRDGYTF. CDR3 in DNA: TGTGCCAGCAGCTTAATCGGGGGAAGGGATGGCTACACCTTC.

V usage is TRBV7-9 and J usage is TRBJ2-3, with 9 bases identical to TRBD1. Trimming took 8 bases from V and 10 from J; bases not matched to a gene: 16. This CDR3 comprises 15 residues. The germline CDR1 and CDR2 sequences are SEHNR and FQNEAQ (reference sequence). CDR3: CASSNPGQGSFPQYF. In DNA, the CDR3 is TGTGCCAGCTCCAACCCGGGACAGGGATCCTTCCCGCAGTATTTT.

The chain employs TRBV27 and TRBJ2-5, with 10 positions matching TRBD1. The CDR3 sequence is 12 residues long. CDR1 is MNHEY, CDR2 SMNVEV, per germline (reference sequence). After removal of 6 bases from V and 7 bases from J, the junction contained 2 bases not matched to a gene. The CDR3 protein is CASSGQGGTQYF. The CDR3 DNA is TGTGCCAGCAGCGGACAGGGGGGGACCCAGTACTTC.

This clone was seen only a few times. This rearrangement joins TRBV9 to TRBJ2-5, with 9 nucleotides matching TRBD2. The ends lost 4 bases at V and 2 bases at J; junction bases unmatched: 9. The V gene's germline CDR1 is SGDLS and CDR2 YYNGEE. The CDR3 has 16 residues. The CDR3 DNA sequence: TGTGCCAGCAGCCCCATTAGCGGGAGCCCTCAAGAGACCCAGTACTTC. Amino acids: CASSPISGSPQETQYF.

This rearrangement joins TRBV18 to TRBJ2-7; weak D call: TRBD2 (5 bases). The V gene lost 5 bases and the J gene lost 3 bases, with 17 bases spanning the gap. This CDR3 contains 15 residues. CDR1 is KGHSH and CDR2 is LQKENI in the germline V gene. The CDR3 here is CASSSSTGTIYEQYF. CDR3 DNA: TGTGCCAGCTCATCATCAACGGGAACAATCTACGAGCAGTACTTC.

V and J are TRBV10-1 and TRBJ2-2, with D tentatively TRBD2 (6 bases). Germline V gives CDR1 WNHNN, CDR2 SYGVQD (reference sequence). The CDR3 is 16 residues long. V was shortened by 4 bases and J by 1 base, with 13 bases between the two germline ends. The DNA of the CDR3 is TGCGCCAGCAGTGTGCTTAAGGGACTGAACACCGGGGAGCTGTTTTTT. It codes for CASSVLKGLNTGELFF.

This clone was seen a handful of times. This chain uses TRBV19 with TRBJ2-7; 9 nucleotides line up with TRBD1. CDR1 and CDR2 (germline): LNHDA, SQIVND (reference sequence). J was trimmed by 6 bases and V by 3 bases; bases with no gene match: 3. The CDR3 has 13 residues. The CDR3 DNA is TGTGCCAGTAGTATGGGGGACAGGGTCGAGCAGTACTTC. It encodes CASSMGDRVEQYF.

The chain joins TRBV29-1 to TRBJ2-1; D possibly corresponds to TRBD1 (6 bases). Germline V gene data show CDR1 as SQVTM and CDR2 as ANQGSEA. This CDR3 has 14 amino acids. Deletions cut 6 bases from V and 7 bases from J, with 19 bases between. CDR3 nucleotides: TGCAGCGTGTTAGGGGGAGAGGCAAAAAATGAGCAGTTCTTC. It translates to CSVLGGEAKNEQFF.

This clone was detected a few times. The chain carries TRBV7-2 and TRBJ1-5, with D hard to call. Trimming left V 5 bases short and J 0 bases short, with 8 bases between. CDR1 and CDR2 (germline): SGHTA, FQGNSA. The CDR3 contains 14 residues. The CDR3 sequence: CASSEALSNQPQHF. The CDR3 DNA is TGTGCCAGCAGCGAGGCACTTAGCAATCAGCCCCAGCATTTT.

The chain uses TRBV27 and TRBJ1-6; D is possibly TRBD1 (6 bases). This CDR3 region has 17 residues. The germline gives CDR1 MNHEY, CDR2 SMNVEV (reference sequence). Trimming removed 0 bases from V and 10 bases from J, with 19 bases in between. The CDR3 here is CASSLSRGGARLSPLHF. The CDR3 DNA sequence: TGTGCCAGCAGTTTATCGAGGGGGGGCGCCCGTTTATCACCCCTCCACTTT.

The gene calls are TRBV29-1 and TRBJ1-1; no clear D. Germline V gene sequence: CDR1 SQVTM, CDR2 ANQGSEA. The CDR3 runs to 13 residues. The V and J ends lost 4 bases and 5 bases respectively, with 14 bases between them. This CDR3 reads CSVAISGWTEAFF. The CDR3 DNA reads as TGCAGCGTTGCTATCTCCGGGTGGACTGAAGCTTTCTTT.

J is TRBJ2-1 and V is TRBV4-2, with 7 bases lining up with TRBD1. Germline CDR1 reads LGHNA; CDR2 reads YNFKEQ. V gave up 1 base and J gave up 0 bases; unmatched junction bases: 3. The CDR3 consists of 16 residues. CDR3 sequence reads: CASSQGGGSSYNEQFF. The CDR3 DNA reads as TGTGCCAGCAGCCAAGGAGGGGGCAGCTCCTACAATGAGCAGTTCTTC.

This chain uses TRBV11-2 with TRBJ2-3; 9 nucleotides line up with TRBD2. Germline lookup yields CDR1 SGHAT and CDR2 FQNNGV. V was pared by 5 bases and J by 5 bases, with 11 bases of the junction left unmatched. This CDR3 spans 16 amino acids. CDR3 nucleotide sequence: TGTGCCAGCAGCCGTAAGAGCGGGGGGCGCGTAGATACGCAGTATTTT. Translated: CASSRKSGGRVDTQYF.